Sequencing of this TCR beta chain was carried out in a study of blood T cells in healthy people across ages. The use of a sample-barcoded 5' primer and a J-beta primer mix characterized a second PCR of roughly 6 to 11 cycles. TCRdb called the 5' RACE reads again in MiXCR, with one record for every CDR3 protein. The sample records 850,000 to 1,000,000 distinct CDR3 sequences, 45% to 60% being singletons. The draw of peripheral blood yielded about 10 milliliters from each donor. The V gene end was trimmed by 2 bases and the J gene end by 3 bases; junction bases not matched to a gene: 17. The CDR3 runs to 19 residues. CDR1 and CDR2 from the germline V gene are SEHNR and FQNEAQ (reference sequence).

Sequences were obtained from blood. The clonotype originates from a woman aged 60-75 years in good health. J is TRBJ2-7 and V is TRBV7-9; 9 bases align to TRBD1. In DNA, the CDR3 is TGTGCCAGCAGCTTATTTGTAGGACAGGGGTTCACGGGGAGCTACGAGCAGTACTTC. Translating it yields CASSLFVGQGFTGSYEQYF.